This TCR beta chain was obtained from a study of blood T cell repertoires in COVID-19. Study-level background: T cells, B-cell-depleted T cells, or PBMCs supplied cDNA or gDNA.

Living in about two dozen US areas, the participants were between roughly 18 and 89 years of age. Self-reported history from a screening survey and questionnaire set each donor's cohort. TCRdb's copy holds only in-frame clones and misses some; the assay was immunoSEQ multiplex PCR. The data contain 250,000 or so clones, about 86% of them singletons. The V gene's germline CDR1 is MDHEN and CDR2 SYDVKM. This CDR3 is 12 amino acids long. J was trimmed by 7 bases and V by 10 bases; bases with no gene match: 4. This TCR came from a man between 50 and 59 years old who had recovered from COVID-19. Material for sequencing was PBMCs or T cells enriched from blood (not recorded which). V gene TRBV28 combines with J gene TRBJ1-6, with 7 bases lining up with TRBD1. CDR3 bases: TGTGCCACCTGGGACAGCAATTCACCCCTCCACTTT. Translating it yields CATWDSNSPLHF.